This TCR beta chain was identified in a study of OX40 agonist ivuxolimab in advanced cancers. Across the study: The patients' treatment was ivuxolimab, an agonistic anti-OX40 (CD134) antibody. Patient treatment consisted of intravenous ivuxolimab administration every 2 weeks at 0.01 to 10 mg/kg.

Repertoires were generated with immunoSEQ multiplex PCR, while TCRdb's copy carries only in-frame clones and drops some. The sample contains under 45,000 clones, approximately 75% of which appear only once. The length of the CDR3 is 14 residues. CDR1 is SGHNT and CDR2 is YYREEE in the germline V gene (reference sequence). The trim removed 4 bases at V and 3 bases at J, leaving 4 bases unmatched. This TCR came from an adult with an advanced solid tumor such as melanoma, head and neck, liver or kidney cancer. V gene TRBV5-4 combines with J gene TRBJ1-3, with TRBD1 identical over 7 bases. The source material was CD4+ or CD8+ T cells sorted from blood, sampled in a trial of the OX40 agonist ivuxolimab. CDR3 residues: CASSTRQGGNTIYF. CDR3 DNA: TGTGCCAGCAGCACCAGACAGGGTGGAAACACCATATATTTT.